The 28 T cell receptor beta chains below were found in one sample sequenced in a study of T cell clones after liver transplantation. Sequencing used immunoSEQ multiplex PCR; TCRdb keeps in-frame clones, though not all of them. There are 75,000 to 95,000 clones in the sample; less than 90% occur only once, and less than 2.5% lies in the top ten. The source was CD4+ T cells from blood, collected about 50 months after liver transplant. Receptors originate from a human patient who received a liver transplant. Some T cells may possibly be graft donor cells.

The chain has TRBV9 and TRBJ1-6; 9 bases line up with TRBD1. The CDR3 has 17 residues. Looked up from germline, CDR1 is SGDLS and CDR2 is YYNGEE. Losses at the gene ends were 0 bases for V and 2 bases for J; bases not matched to a gene: 3. CDR3 region: CASSVGDRATYNSPLHF. The DNA of the CDR3 is TGTGCCAGCAGCGTAGGGGACAGGGCGACCTATAATTCACCCCTCCACTTT.

The gene calls are TRBV29-1 and TRBJ2-5; D gene ambiguous. This CDR3 spans 13 amino acids. Germline CDR1 is SQVTM and CDR2 is ANQGSEA. Trimming removed 4 bases at V and 2 bases at J, with 11 bases between. The DNA for the CDR3 is TGCAGCGTTGCTTTAACGGGTCAAGAGACCCAGTACTTC. It yields the protein CSVALTGQETQYF.

This chain links TRBV6-5 with TRBJ2-5; no reliable D call. The CDR3 spans 12 residues. CDR1 MNHEY and CDR2 SVGAGI come from the germline V gene. The V gene lost 6 bases and the J gene lost 5 bases, with 10 bases spanning the gap. The CDR3 reads CASRHTSETQYF. The CDR3 nucleotides are TGTGCCAGCAGGCATACAAGCGAGACCCAGTACTTC.

The V call is TRBV19, the J call TRBJ2-6; D is possibly TRBD2 (6 bases). The CDR3 is made up of 18 amino acids. V lost 3 bases, J lost 0 bases, and 15 bases lay in between. The germline V gene has CDR1 LNHDA and CDR2 SQIVND (reference sequence). In DNA, the CDR3 is TGTGCCAGTAGTATTGGGGGGACGGCCCCCTCTGGGGCCAACGTCCTGACTTTC. This encodes CASSIGGTAPSGANVLTF.

This chain connects TRBV6-6 to TRBJ2-5; weak D call: TRBD2 (6 bases). From germline, CDR1 is MNHNY and CDR2 SVGAGI (reference sequence). The CDR3 covers 13 residues. V dropped 2 bases and J dropped 5 bases, with 9 bases sitting between them. This chain's CDR3 is CASSYAGKETQYF. CDR3 DNA sequence: TGTGCCAGCAGTTACGCGGGAAAGGAGACCCAGTACTTC.

V is TRBV5-4 and J is TRBJ2-3; a possible D gene is TRBD2 (5 bases). The CDR3 is 15 residues long. Germline V gives CDR1 SGHNT, CDR2 YYREEE (reference sequence). V lost 4 bases, J lost 0 bases, and 12 bases lay in between. CDR3 in DNA: TGTGCCAGCAGCCCCGACTGGAGGAGCACAGATACGCAGTATTTT. Translated: CASSPDWRSTDTQYF.

The chain joins TRBV5-6 to TRBJ1-4; D perhaps matches TRBD1 (5 bases). Germline CDR1 reads SGHDT; CDR2 reads YYEEEE. Trimming took 1 base from V and 8 from J, leaving 12 bases between them. This CDR3 has 14 amino acids. CDR3: CASSLQGPEEKLFF. The CDR3 DNA is TGTGCCAGCAGCTTGCAGGGCCCTGAGGAAAAACTGTTTTTT.

The CDR3 spells CASSLSRNNEQFF. The CDR3 DNA follows: TGTGCCAGCAGCTTATCCAGAAACAATGAGCAGTTCTTC. The chain recombines TRBV7-3 with TRBJ2-1; D is unclear. This CDR3 spans 13 amino acids. The germline V gene has CDR1 SGHTA and CDR2 FQGTGA. Trimming left V 2 bases short and J 5 bases short, with 7 bases between. Looking up the rest from reference TRBV7-3 and TRBJ2-1 gives the full variable domain: GAGVSQTPSNKVTEKGKYVELRCDPISGHTALYWYRQSLGQGPEFLIYFQGTGAADDSGLPNDRFFAVRPEGSVSTLKIQRTERGDSAVYLCASSLSRNNEQFFGPGTRLTVL.

This rearrangement joins TRBV7-2 to TRBJ1-2, with TRBD1 matching over 9 bases. The J segment lost 2 bases and the V segment lost 1 base, leaving 8 bases of the junction unmatched. The CDR3 is 17 residues long. Germline values: CDR1 SGHTA, CDR2 FQGNSA. The CDR3 loop reads CASSLVGTGNWNYGYTF. For the CDR3, the DNA is TGTGCCAGCAGCTTAGTGGGGACAGGGAATTGGAACTATGGCTACACCTTC.

The chain carries TRBV11-1 and TRBJ2-1; 9 nucleotides align to TRBD1. This CDR3 has 15 amino acids. Germline V gene lookup returns CDR1 SGHAT and CDR2 FQDESV (reference sequence). Trimming at V came to 6 bases and at J to 4 bases, leaving 7 bases not matched to a gene. CDR3 sequence (DNA): TGTGCCAGCAGTTCCGACAGGGGGATATACAATGAGCAGTTCTTC. Its protein product is CASSSDRGIYNEQFF.

This rearrangement joins TRBV2 to TRBJ2-3; 10 nucleotides line up with TRBD1. The CDR3 loop spans 16 amino acids. Trimming took 7 bases from V and 1 from J; bases not matched to a gene: 8. Per germline, CDR1 SNHLY and CDR2 FYNNEI. CDR3 amino acids: CASTPDRGRGTDTQYF. The CDR3 nucleotides are TGTGCCAGCACCCCAGACAGGGGGCGCGGCACAGATACGCAGTATTTT.

The chain is built from TRBV28 and TRBJ2-7, with TRBD1 matching 9 bases. Per the germline V gene, CDR1 is MDHEN and CDR2 is SYDVKM. This CDR3 has 15 residues. Losses at the gene ends were 6 bases for V and 1 base for J; bases not matched to a gene: 7. CDR3 sequence: CASREQGAFSYEQYF. CDR3 coding DNA: TGTGCCAGCAGGGAACAGGGGGCTTTTTCCTACGAGCAGTACTTC.

The chain is built from TRBV7-3 and TRBJ2-3, with D perhaps matching TRBD2 (5 bases). Between the trimmed V and J ends, which lost 5 bases and 10 bases, there was a span of 16 bases. Germline loops: CDR1 SGHTA, CDR2 FQGTGA. The CDR3 has 13 residues. This CDR3 reads CASSPSRGHAQYF. In DNA, the CDR3 is TGTGCCAGCAGCCCAAGCCGAGGGCACGCGCAGTATTTT.

This clone was counted a single time. J is TRBJ2-7 and V is TRBV5-4; 10 bases are a match to TRBD1. V shed 3 bases and J 5 bases; nucleotides not matched to a gene: 8. Germline CDR1 is SGHNT and CDR2 is YYREEE (reference sequence). This CDR3 is built from 15 residues. The CDR3: CASSWDRGSGNEQYF. The CDR3 bases are TGTGCCAGCAGCTGGGACAGGGGATCAGGGAACGAGCAGTACTTC.

The CDR3 bases are TGTGCCAGCAGCGTAATGAGCACAGATACGCAGTATTTT. Encoded protein: CASSVMSTDTQYF. The chain joins TRBV9 to TRBJ2-3; no firm D call. CDR1 and CDR2 (germline): SGDLS, YYNGEE. V lost 1 base and J 0 bases, leaving 3 bases between the germline ends. There are 13 residues in the CDR3.

This clone was seen just once. The genes are TRBV11-2 and TRBJ2-7; 8 bases fit TRBD1. Germline V gene sequence: CDR1 SGHAT, CDR2 FQNNGV. Unmatched junction bases numbered 8, after V lost 3 bases and J lost 4 bases. This CDR3 spans 15 amino acids. The CDR3 DNA reads TGTGCCAGCAGCTTCTCCGGGACAGGCGGGTACGAGCAGTACTTC. Its protein is CASSFSGTGGYEQYF.

J is TRBJ1-2 and V is TRBV2; D uncertain. CDR3 length equals 14 residues. Trimming cost V 3 bases and J 3 bases, with 11 bases left between them. Germline V gene data show CDR1 as SNHLY and CDR2 as FYNNEI. CDR3 sequence reads: CASSDGGVDYGYTF. DNA of the CDR3: TGTGCCAGCAGTGATGGAGGAGTTGACTATGGCTACACCTTC.

The J gene is TRBJ2-1, the V gene TRBV6-6; D gene ambiguous. Germline loops: CDR1 MNHNY, CDR2 SVGAGI (reference sequence). Trimming removed 4 bases from V and 8 bases from J, with 6 bases in between. The CDR3 spans 11 residues. The CDR3 DNA is TGTGCCAGCAGTTCTCGTCATGAGCAGTTCTTC. Translation: CASSSRHEQFF.

By share, this clone counts as medium-sized. The CDR3 DNA is TGTGCCAGCATAACGGGGATTTCTGCAGATACGCAGTATTTT. This sequence encodes CASITGISADTQYF. This chain joins TRBV2 and TRBJ2-3, with TRBD2 as a possible D gene (5 bases). CDR3 length: 14 amino acids. Germline V gene lookup returns CDR1 SNHLY and CDR2 FYNNEI. Trimming took off 7 bases at V and 4 bases at J, with 15 bases between the two ends.

The chain couples TRBV6-4 to TRBJ2-1, with 7 bases aligning to TRBD1. The CDR3 contains 15 residues. J gave up 6 bases and V 6 bases, and 11 bases lay outside the gene matches. The germline CDR1 and CDR2 sequences are MRHNA and SNTAGT. CDR3 sequence: CASSEDRDPVNEQFF. The CDR3 DNA reads as TGTGCCAGCAGCGAAGACAGGGACCCCGTCAATGAGCAGTTCTTC.

The chain couples TRBV4-2 to TRBJ2-3; 10 bases match TRBD1. J was trimmed by 5 bases and V by 4 bases; bases with no gene match: 15. The CDR3 sequence is 18 residues long. Per germline, CDR1 LGHNA and CDR2 YNFKEQ. In nucleotides, the CDR3 is TGTGCCAGCAGCCCGTCTATAGCGGGCGGACAGGGGGGAGATACGCAGTATTTT. Its translation is CASSPSIAGGQGGDTQYF.

This clone was seen once. The chain uses TRBV29-1 and TRBJ2-1, with D unresolved. Germline CDR1 SQVTM, CDR2 ANQGSEA. V lost 7 bases, J lost 1 base, and 11 bases lay in between. The CDR3 runs 13 residues. The CDR3 DNA is TGCAGCGCCTTTGGGGATTCCTACAATGAGCAGTTCTTC. Amino acid sequence: CSAFGDSYNEQFF.

The chain carries TRBV6-6 and TRBJ2-7; tentatively, D is TRBD1 or TRBD2 (5 bases each). CDR3 length: 13 amino acids. V was trimmed by 6 bases and J by 6 bases, leaving 15 bases between them. Germline V gene data show CDR1 as MNHNY and CDR2 as SVGAGI (reference sequence). The CDR3 spells CASRAEGSGEQYF. The CDR3 DNA follows: TGTGCCAGCAGAGCCGAGGGGTCTGGCGAGCAGTACTTC.

V usage is TRBV7-2 and J usage is TRBJ2-6; D possibly corresponds to TRBD2 (5 bases). Germline V gene data show CDR1 as SGHTA and CDR2 as FQGNSA. V lost 5 bases and J 0 bases, leaving 17 bases between the germline ends. The CDR3 spans 18 residues. The CDR3 sequence is CASSDRGGLYSGANVLTF. CDR3 sequence (DNA): TGTGCCAGCAGCGATCGAGGAGGACTGTACTCTGGGGCCAACGTCCTGACTTTC.

The chain links TRBV7-2 to TRBJ1-2; TRBD1 matches 7 bases. Germline-derived CDR1 and CDR2 are SGHTA and FQGNSA. The CDR3 is 14 residues long. With V trimmed by 5 bases and J by 2 bases, 5 bases remained unmatched. CDR3 nucleotide sequence: TGTGCCAGCAGCCCGGTGGGACAGAACTATGGCTACACCTTC. Translating gives CASSPVGQNYGYTF.

V usage is TRBV7-9 and J usage is TRBJ2-7; 10 bases align to TRBD2. Looked up from germline, CDR1 is SEHNR and CDR2 is FQNEAQ (reference sequence). With V trimmed by 2 bases and J by 5 bases, 9 bases remained unmatched. This CDR3 is 16 amino acids long. Here the CDR3 reads CASSLKSGSGRNEQYF. The CDR3 DNA reads TGTGCCAGCAGCTTAAAGAGCGGTAGCGGGAGGAACGAGCAGTACTTC.

The V and J genes are TRBV19 and TRBJ1-2; D gene uncertain. The CDR3 runs 13 residues. CDR1 is LNHDA, CDR2 SQIVND, per germline (reference sequence). V was shortened by 6 bases and J by 8 bases, with 16 bases between the two germline ends. This chain's CDR3 is CASSYTVFGGYTF. The DNA for the CDR3 is TGTGCCAGTAGCTACACAGTGTTTGGAGGCTACACCTTC. Based on the CDR3 plus reference TRBV19 and TRBJ1-2, the full variable domain is DGGITQSPKYLFRKEGQNVTLSCEQNLNHDAMYWYRQDPGQGLRLIYYSQIVNDFQKGDIAEGYSVSREKKESFPLTVTSAQKNPTAFYLCASSYTVFGGYTFGSGTRLTVV.

The rearrangement uses TRBV18 and TRBJ2-3; tentative D call: TRBD2 (5 bases). There are 18 residues in the CDR3. V lost 4 bases and J 3 bases, leaving 23 bases between the germline ends. Germline V lookup: CDR1 KGHSH, CDR2 LQKENI. The CDR3 reads CASSLAAQTIRATDTQYF. CDR3 DNA: TGTGCCAGCTCACTAGCTGCCCAGACTATTAGGGCGACAGATACGCAGTATTTT.